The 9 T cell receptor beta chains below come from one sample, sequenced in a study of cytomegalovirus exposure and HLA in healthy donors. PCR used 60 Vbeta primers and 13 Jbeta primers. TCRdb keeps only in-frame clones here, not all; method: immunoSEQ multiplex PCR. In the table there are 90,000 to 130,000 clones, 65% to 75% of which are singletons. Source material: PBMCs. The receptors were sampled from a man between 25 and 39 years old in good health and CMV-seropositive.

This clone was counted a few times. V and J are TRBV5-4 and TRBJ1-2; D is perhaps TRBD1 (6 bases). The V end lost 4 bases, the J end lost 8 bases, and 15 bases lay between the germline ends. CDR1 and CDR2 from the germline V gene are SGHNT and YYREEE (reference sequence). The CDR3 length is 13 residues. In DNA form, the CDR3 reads TGTGCCAGCAGCCACCCAGACACAGGGGGCTACACCTTC. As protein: CASSHPDTGGYTF.

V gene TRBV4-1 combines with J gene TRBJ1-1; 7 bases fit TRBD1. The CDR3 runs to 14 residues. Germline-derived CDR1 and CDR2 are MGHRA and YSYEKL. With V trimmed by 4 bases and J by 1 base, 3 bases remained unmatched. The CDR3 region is CASSRQGRNTEAFF. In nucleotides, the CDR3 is TGCGCCAGCAGCCGACAGGGTAGGAACACTGAAGCTTTCTTT.

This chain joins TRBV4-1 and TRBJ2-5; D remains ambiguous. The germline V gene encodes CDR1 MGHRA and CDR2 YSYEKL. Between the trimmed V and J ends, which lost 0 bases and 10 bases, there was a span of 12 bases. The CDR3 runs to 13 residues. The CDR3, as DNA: TGCGCCAGCAGCCAAGATGGCCATCGTGACCAGTACTTC. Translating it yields CASSQDGHRDQYF.

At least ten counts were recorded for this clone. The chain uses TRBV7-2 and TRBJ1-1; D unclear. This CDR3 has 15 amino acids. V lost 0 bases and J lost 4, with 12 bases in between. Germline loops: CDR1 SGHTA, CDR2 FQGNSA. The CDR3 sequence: CASSLAGEIITEAFF. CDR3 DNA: TGTGCCAGCAGCTTAGCTGGGGAGATTATCACTGAAGCTTTCTTT.

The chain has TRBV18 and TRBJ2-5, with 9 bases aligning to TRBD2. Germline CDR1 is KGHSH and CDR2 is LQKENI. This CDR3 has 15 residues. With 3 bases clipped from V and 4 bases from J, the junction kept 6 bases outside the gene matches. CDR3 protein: CASSPASGGSETQYF. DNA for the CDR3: TGTGCCAGCTCACCTGCGAGCGGGGGGTCAGAGACCCAGTACTTC.

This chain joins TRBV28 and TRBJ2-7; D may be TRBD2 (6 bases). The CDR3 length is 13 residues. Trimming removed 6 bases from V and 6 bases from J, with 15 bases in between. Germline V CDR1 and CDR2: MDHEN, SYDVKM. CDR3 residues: CASRLAPGREQYF. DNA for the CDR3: TGTGCCAGCAGACTAGCACCGGGCCGCGAGCAGTACTTC.

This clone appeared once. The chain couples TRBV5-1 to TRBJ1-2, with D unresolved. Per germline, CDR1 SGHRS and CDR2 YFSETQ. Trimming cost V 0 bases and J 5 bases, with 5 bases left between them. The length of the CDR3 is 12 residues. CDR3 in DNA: TGCGCCAGCAGCTTGGAAGCTTATGGCTACACCTTC. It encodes CASSLEAYGYTF.

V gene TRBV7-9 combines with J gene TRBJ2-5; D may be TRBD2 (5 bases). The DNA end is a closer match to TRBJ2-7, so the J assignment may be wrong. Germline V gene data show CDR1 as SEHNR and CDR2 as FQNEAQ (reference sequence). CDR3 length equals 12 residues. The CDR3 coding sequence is TGTGCCAGCAGCTTAGCGGAGGACGAGCAGTACTTC. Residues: CASSLAEDEQYF.

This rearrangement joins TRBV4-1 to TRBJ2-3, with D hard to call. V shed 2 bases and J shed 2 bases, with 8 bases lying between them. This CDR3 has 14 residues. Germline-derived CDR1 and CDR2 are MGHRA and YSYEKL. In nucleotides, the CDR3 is TGCGCCAGCAGCCAATTTCAGGCCACAGATACGCAGTATTTT. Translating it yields CASSQFQATDTQYF.